These 15 T cell receptor beta chains came from one sample sequenced in a study of post-analysis software for immune sequencing data. Study outcomes and limitations: Five TRBV segments (TRBV5-6, TRBV5-1 and TRBV20-1 among them) occurred more frequently in patients than in controls.

Unique molecular identifiers tagged the TCR beta cDNA libraries. TCRdb used MiXCR to reprocess the PCR reads, holding one entry per CDR3 protein. The table lists fewer than 900,000 distinct CDR3 sequences, around 46% of them singletons. No antigen is known for these receptors. The sample comprised blood. These receptors came from a girl aged 10-17 years with multiple sclerosis.

CDR3 sequence: CASSLHDEQFF. CDR3 bases: TGCGCCAGCAGCTTACACGATGAGCAGTTCTTC. This chain uses TRBV5-1 with TRBJ2-1; D uncertain. Germline V gene lookup returns CDR1 SGHRS and CDR2 YFSETQ. V was trimmed by 2 bases and J by 8 bases, leaving 5 bases between them. The CDR3 consists of 11 residues.

This chain joins TRBV29-1 and TRBJ2-5; 10 positions agree with TRBD2. The CDR3 length is 14 residues. V was clipped by 2 bases and J by 5 bases; unmatched bases: 5. Germline V gene data show CDR1 as SQVTM and CDR2 as ANQGSEA. CDR3 amino acids: CSVERAGGPETQYF. Here the CDR3 DNA reads TGCAGCGTTGAAAGAGCGGGAGGGCCGGAGACCCAGTACTTC.

This clonotype appeared a few times. V and J are TRBV15 and TRBJ2-4; 9 bases fit TRBD1. This CDR3 comprises 14 residues. Germline assignment: CDR1 LNHNV and CDR2 YYDKDF (reference sequence). The junction had 8 bases not matched to a gene; V was cut back by 1 base and J by 13 bases. The CDR3 sequence is CATSRGDRVLPQYF. The CDR3 DNA reads TGTGCCACCAGCAGAGGGGACAGGGTCTTGCCGCAGTACTTC.

The CDR3 sequence: CAISAGGEYYGYTF. The CDR3 DNA reads TGTGCCATCAGTGCGGGCGGAGAGTACTATGGCTACACCTTC. The chain couples TRBV10-3 to TRBJ1-2; no clear D gene. Germline-derived CDR1 and CDR2 are ENHRY and SYGVKD. The CDR3 extends over 14 amino acids. The V gene lost 4 bases and the J gene lost 3 bases, with 12 bases spanning the gap.

This clonotype was detected a few times. V usage is TRBV29-1 and J usage is TRBJ2-3; the D gene is possibly TRBD2 (6 bases). This CDR3 spans 13 amino acids. The germline gives CDR1 SQVTM, CDR2 ANQGSEA. V lost 6 bases to trimming and J lost 10 bases, with 20 bases between them. CDR3 coding DNA: TGCAGCGTGACTCGGTCCGGGGGTATCCCGCAGTATTTT. Amino acids: CSVTRSGGIPQYF.

About this clonotype itself: At one end, the junction sequence differs from germline, possibly due to a read error. V gene TRBV3-1 combines with J gene TRBJ2-4; a possible D gene is TRBD2 (6 bases). The DNA end is a closer match to TRBJ2-7, so the J assignment may be wrong. The germline gives CDR1 LGHDT, CDR2 YNNKEL (reference sequence). There are 16 residues in the CDR3. The CDR3 region is CAGSQGASAKSYEQYF. CDR3 sequence (DNA): TGTGCCGGCAGCCAAGGGGCTAGCGCAAAGTCCTACGAGCAGTACTTC.

The rearrangement joins TRBV30 to TRBJ2-7; 9 bases fit TRBD2. The CDR3 totals 15 residues. V lost 0 bases and J lost 0; bases outside the gene matches: 3. Germline V gives CDR1 GTSNPN, CDR2 SVGIG (reference sequence). The CDR3 nucleotides read TGTGCCTGGAGTGTACCAGCGGGAGGCTCCTACGAGCAGTACTTC. It is translated as CAWSVPAGGSYEQYF.

The rearrangement uses TRBV4-2 and TRBJ2-7; D is perhaps TRBD2 (5 bases). There are 15 residues in the CDR3. Germline CDR1 reads LGHNA; CDR2 reads YNFKEQ. V was pared by 0 bases and J by 3 bases, with 12 bases between. The CDR3 sequence: CASSQDGPGIYEQYF. CDR3 coding DNA: TGTGCCAGCAGCCAAGATGGCCCGGGGATCTACGAGCAGTACTTC.

Note on this clonotype: One junction end disagrees with the germline gene, perhaps due to a read error. The rearrangement uses TRBV6-5 and TRBJ2-4; the D gene is possibly TRBD1 (6 bases). CDR1 and CDR2 (germline): MNHEY, SVGAGI. The CDR3 contains 14 residues. CDR3 coding DNA: TGTGCCGGCAGCCCACAGGGAACCAAAAACATTCAGTACTTC. It encodes CAGSPQGTKNIQYF.

The chain couples TRBV7-9 to TRBJ2-5; TRBD2 aligns across 7 bases. Looked up from germline, CDR1 is SEHNR and CDR2 is FQNEAQ (reference sequence). J was trimmed by 0 bases and V by 4 bases; bases with no gene match: 5. The CDR3 is made up of 15 amino acids. The DNA for the CDR3 is TGTGCCAGCAGCTCCCTAGCGGTATACCAAGAGACCCAGTACTTC. Its protein product is CASSSLAVYQETQYF.

In its sample, this clonotype was seen a few times. The chain carries TRBV12-3 or TRBV12-4 and TRBJ1-2; 9 nucleotides line up with TRBD1. CDR3 length equals 13 residues. The J segment lost 7 bases and the V segment lost 8 bases, leaving 8 bases of the junction unmatched. CDR3 nucleotides: TGTGCCAGCTTCGGACAGGGGATCGGTGGCTACACCTTC. It encodes CASFGQGIGGYTF.

This clonotype occurred a few times. Here the CDR3 reads CASSFDGAGSEQYF. CDR3 coding DNA: TGTGCCAGCAGTTTCGACGGAGCGGGAAGCGAGCAGTACTTC. V is TRBV27 and J is TRBJ2-5; the match to TRBD2 covers 7 bases. The DNA matches TRBJ2-7 better at its end, which makes the J call doubtful. The CDR3 is 14 amino acids. Germline-derived CDR1 and CDR2 are MNHEY and SMNVEV (reference sequence).

This rearrangement joins TRBV7-3 to TRBJ2-2, with TRBD2 identical over 8 bases. J gave up 6 bases and V 5 bases, and 11 bases lay outside the gene matches. The CDR3 runs 16 residues. CDR1 is SGHTA, CDR2 FQGTGA, per germline. CDR3 residues: CASSPWRASGPGELFF. The CDR3 nucleotides read TGTGCCAGCAGCCCATGGAGGGCTAGCGGGCCCGGGGAGCTGTTTTTT.

V usage is TRBV20-1 and J usage is TRBJ2-7; 7 nucleotides line up with TRBD1. The tail of the sequence fits TRBJ2-5 better, so the J call may be wrong. The CDR3 runs 15 residues. Germline CDR1 reads DFQATT; CDR2 reads SNEGSKA (reference sequence). CDR3: CSASGGQQHGETQYF. DNA of the CDR3: TGCAGTGCTAGTGGGGGACAGCAACACGGGGAGACCCAGTACTTC.

The chain carries TRBV20-1 and TRBJ2-3; D is ambiguous. Trimming took 0 bases from V and 8 from J, leaving 9 bases between them. Germline V lookup: CDR1 DFQATT, CDR2 SNEGSKA (reference sequence). This CDR3 region has 12 residues. CDR3 region: CSARDLSGTQYF. The CDR3 coding sequence is TGCAGTGCTAGAGATCTGTCGGGTACGCAGTATTTT.